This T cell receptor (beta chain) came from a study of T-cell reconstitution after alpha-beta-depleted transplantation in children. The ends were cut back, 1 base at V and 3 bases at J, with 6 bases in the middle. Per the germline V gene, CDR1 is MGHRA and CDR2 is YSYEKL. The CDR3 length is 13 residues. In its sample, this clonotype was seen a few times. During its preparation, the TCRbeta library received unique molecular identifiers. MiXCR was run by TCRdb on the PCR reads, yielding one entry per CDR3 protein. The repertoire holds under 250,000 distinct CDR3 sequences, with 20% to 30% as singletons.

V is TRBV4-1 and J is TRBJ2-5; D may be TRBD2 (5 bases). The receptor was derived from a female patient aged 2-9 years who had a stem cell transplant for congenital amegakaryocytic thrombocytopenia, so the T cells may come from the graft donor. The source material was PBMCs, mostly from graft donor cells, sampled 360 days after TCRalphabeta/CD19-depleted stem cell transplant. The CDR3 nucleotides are TGCGCCAGCAGCCAAGTAGCGAAAGAGACCCAGTACTTC. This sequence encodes CASSQVAKETQYF.